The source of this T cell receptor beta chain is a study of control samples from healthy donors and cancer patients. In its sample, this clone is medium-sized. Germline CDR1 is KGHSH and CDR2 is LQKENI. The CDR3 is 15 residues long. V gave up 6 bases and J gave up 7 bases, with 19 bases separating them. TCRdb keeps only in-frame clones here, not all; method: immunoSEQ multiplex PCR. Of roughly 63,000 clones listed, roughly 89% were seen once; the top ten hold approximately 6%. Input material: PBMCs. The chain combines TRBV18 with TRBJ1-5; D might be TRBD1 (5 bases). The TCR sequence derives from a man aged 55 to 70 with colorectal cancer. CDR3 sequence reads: CASSPTQGERQPQHF. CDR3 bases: TGTGCCAGCTCTCCCACCCAGGGAGAACGGCAGCCCCAGCATTTT.